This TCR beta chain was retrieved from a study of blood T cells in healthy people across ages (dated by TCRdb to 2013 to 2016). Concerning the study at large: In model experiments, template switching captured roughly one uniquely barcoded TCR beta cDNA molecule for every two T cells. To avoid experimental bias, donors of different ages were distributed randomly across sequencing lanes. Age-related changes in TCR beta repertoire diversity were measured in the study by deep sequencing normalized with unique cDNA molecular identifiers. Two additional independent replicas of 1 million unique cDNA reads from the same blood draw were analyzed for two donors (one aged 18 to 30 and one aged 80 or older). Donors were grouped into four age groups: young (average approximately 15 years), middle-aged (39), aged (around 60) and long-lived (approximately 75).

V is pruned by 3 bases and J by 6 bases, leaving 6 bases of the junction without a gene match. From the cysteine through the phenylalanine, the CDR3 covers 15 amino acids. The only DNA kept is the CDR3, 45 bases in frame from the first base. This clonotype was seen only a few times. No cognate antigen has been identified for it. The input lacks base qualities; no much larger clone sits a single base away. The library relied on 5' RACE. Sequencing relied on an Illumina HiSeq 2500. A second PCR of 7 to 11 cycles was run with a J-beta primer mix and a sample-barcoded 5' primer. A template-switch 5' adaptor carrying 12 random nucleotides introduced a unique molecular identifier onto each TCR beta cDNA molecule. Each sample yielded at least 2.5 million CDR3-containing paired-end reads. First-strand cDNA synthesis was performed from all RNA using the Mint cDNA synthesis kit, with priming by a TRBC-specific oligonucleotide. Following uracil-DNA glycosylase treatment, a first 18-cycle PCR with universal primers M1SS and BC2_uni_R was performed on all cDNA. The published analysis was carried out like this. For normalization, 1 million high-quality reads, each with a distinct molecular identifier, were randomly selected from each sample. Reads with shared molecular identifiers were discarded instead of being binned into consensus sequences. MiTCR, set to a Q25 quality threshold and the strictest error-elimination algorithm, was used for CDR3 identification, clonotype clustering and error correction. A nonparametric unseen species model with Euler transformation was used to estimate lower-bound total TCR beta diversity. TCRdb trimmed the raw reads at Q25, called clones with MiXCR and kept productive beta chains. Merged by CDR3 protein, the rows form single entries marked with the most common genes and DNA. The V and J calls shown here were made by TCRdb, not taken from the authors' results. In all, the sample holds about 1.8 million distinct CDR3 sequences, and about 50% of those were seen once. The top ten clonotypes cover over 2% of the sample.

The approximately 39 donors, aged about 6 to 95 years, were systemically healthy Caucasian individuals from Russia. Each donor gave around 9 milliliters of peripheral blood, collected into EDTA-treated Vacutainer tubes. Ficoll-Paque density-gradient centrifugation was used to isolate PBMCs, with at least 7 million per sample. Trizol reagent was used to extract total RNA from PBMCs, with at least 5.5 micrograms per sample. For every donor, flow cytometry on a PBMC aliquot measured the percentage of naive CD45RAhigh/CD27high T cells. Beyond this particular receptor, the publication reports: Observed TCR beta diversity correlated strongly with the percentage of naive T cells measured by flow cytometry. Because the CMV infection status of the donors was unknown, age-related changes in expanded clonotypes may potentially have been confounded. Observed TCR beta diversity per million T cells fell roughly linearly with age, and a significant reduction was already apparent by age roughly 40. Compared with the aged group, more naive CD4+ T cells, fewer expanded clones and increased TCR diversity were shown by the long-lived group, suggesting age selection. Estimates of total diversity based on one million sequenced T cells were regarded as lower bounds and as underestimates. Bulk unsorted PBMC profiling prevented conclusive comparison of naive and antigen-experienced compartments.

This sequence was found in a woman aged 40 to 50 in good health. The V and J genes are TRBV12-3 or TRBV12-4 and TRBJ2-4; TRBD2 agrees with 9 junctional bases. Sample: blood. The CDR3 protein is CASSFDAGGTNIQYF. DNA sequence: TGTGCCAGCAGTTTTGATGCGGGAGGGACAAACATTCAGTACTTC.